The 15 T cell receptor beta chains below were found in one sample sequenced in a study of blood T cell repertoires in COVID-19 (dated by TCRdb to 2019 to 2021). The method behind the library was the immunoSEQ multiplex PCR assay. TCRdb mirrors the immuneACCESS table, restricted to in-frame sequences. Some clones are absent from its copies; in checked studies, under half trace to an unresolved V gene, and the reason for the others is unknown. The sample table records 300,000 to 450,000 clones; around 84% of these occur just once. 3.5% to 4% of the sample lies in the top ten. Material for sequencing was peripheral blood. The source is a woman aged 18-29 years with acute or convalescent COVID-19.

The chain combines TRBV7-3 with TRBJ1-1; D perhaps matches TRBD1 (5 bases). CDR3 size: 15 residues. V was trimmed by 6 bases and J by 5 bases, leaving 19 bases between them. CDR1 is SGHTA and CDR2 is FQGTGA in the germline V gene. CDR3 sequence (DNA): TGTGCCAGCAGTTCGGCGGGGGTAGCGTCAACTGAAGCTTTCTTT. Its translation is CASSSAGVASTEAFF.

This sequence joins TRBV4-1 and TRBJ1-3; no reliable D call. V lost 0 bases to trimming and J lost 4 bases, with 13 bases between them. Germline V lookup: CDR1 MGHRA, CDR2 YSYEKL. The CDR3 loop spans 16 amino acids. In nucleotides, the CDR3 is TGCGCCAGCAGCCAAGAACTGCCTCTCTACGGAAACACCATATATTTT. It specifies CASSQELPLYGNTIYF.

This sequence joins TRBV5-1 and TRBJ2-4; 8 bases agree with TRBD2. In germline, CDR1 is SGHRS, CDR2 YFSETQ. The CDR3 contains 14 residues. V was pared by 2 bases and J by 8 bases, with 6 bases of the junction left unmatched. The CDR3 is CASSFGRRGDIQYF. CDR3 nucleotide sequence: TGCGCCAGCAGCTTCGGCCGGCGGGGGGACATTCAGTACTTC.

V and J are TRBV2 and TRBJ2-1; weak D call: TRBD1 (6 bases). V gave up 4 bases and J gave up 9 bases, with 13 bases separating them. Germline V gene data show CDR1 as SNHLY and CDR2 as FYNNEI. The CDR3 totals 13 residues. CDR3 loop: CASSVKDSSEQFF. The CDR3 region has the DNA TGTGCCAGCAGTGTTAAGGACAGTAGTGAGCAGTTCTTC.

The CDR3 loop is CASTPAVSSYNEQFF. Written as DNA, the CDR3 is TGTGCCAGCACCCCAGCGGTTAGCTCCTACAATGAGCAGTTCTTC. The chain links TRBV5-8 to TRBJ2-1, with D possibly TRBD2 on 5 matching bases. Germline V CDR1 and CDR2: SGHTS, YDEGEE. The V end lost 6 bases, the J end lost 0 bases, and 13 bases lay between the germline ends. This CDR3 comprises 15 residues.

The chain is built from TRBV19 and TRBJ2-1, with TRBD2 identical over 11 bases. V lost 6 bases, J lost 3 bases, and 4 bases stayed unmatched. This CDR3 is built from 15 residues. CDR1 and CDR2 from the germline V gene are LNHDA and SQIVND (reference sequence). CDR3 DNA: TGTGCCAGTAGCCCAACTAGCGGGGGCTACAATGAGCAGTTCTTC. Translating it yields CASSPTSGGYNEQFF.

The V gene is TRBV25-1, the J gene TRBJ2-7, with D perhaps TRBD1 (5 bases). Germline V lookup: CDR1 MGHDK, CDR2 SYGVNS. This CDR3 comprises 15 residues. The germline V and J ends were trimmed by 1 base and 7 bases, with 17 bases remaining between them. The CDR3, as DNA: TGTGCCAGCAGTGAATTCGGTCAGGGTTTCATGGAGCAGTACTTC. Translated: CASSEFGQGFMEQYF.

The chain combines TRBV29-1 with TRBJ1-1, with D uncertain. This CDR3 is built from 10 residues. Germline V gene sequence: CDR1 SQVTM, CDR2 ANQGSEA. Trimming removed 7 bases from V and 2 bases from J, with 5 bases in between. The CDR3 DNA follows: TGCAGCGGTTCTAACACTGAAGCTTTCTTT. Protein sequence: CSGSNTEAFF.

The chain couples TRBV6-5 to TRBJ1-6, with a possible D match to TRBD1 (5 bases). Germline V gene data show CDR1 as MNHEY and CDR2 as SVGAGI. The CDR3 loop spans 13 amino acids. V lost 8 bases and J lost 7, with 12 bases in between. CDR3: CASAGRANSPLHF. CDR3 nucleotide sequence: TGTGCCAGCGCGGGACGGGCAAATTCACCCCTCCACTTT.

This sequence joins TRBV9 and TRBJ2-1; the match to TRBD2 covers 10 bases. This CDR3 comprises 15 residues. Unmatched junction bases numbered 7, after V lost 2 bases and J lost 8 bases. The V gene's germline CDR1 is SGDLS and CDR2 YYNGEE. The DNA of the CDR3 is TGTGCCAGCAGCGTGACTAGCGGGCGAGGGGATGAGCAGTTCTTC. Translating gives CASSVTSGRGDEQFF.

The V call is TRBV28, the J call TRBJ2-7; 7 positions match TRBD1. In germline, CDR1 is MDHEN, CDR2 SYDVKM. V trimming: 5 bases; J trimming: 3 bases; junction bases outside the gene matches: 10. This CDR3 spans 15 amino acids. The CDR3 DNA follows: TGTGCCAGCAGTACCAGGGGGATAGGGGACTACGAGCAGTACTTC. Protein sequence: CASSTRGIGDYEQYF.

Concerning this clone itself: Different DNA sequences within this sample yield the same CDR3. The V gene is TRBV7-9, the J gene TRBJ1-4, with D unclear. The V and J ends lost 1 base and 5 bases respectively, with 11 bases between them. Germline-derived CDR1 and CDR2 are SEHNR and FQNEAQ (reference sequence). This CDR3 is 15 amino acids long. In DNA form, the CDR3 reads TGTGCCAGCAGCTTAGGGGCGGGCCTGAATGAAAAACTGTTTTTT. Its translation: CASSLGAGLNEKLFF.

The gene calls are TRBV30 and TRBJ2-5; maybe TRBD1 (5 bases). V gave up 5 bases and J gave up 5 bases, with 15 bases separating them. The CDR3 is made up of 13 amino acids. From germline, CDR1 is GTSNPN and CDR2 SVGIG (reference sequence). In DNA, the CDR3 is TGTGCCTGGGCAGGGTCTTTGTCTGAGACCCAGTACTTC. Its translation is CAWAGSLSETQYF.

CDR3 DNA sequence: TGCGCCAGCAGCCGAAACCCAGCGGGAGGAAACAATGAGCAGTTCTTC. Translating gives CASSRNPAGGNNEQFF. This chain uses TRBV5-1 with TRBJ2-1, with 9 bases aligning to TRBD2. Trimming took 4 bases from V and 5 from J; bases not matched to a gene: 10. Germline V lookup: CDR1 SGHRS, CDR2 YFSETQ. The CDR3 has 16 amino acids.

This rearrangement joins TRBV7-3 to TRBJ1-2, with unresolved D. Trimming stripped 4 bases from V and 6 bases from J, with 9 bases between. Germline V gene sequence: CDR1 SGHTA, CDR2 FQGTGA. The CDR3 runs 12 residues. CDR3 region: CASSSGDHGYTF. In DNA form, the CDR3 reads TGTGCCAGCAGCTCCGGGGATCATGGCTACACCTTC.